This TCR beta chain is from a study of T cells in tuberculosis. The protocol was immunoSEQ multiplex PCR, while the TCRdb copy is restricted to in-frame clones and leaves out a portion. The sample lists around 30,000 clones, approximately 93% occurring once. Time point denoted: new active TB diagnosis, blood taken before or within 7 days of starting treatment. The CDR3 contains 15 residues. Between the trimmed V and J ends, which lost 6 bases and 2 bases, there was a span of 16 bases. Germline-derived CDR1 and CDR2 are SNHLY and FYNNEI. This chain uses TRBV2 with TRBJ1-1; D gene ambiguous. The source was PBMCs, collected at tuberculosis diagnosis. The sequence came from an adult with tuberculosis. The CDR3 loop is CASRYYGWSNTEAFF. The CDR3 DNA follows: TGTGCCAGCAGGTACTATGGGTGGTCAAACACTGAAGCTTTCTTT.